This T cell receptor beta chain was observed in a study of blood T cell repertoires in COVID-19 (dated by TCRdb to between 2020 and 2021). Background for the entire study: Samples covering the acute and convalescent phases of COVID-19 were provided by collaborators in the United States, Italy and Spain. HLA class I and class II types, where available, came from metadata supplied by the sample provider rather than from assay-based typing. The samples were drawn from two sources: the first 160 participants of the ongoing ImmuneRACE study, and 1,000 to 1,500 subjects contributed by 6 global collaborators. Sample metadata almost always included a de-identified subject ID, COVID-19 status, age in years and sex. Subjects who had been exposed to COVID-19, were actively infected with it, or had recovered from it provided the deeply sampled blood TCRbeta repertoires that made up the dataset. The repertoires were released in a freely available public database intended as a resource for research on the immune response to SARS-CoV-2. The material from the prospective study consisted of cDNA or gDNA derived from T cells, B-cell-depleted T cells, or PBMCs. General conclusions and limits of the study: The amount of clinical and demographic metadata varied by source and participant and was provided uncurated.

Of note for this clone: Its antigen is unknown. Base-call qualities are not available, and no considerably larger clone is one nucleotide away.

After removal of 3 bases from V and 3 bases from J, the junction retains 9 bases not matched to a gene. The CDR3 spans 15 residues, from the cysteine through the phenylalanine. Kept here is only the CDR3 DNA, which spans 45 bases and is read in frame from base 1. The germline V gene provides CDR1 SGDLS and CDR2 YYNGEE. Whole blood was collected in K2EDTA tubes by collaborating institutions according to the institutions' own protocols. Collaborator samples were shipped for TCRbeta analysis as frozen whole blood, isolated PBMCs, or DNA extracted from either sample type. TCRbeta CDR3 regions were amplified from genomic DNA by means of the immunoSEQ Assay, a bias-controlled multiplex PCR. The original pipeline was this. Nucleated cell counts per sample were estimated from amplification of reference gene primers within the assay. To quantify the absolute abundance of each unique TCRbeta CDR3 rearrangement, sequence reads were collapsed and filtered. For each sample, productive Simpson clonality was calculated as the square root of Simpson's diversity index across productive rearrangements. Here the immuneACCESS table is served through TCRdb, limited to in-frame sequences with V and J called. Missing clones are a known gap in these copies; in checked studies unresolved V genes cover under half, and the rest lacks a known reason. V, J and clone size derive from that table, while D and trimming were established from the DNA sequence. The sample contains just over 650,000 clones, 85% to 90% of them found a single time. In total, the top ten clones hold roughly 0.25% of the sample.

This sequence was found in a woman under 30 with acute or convalescent COVID-19. The chain is made from TRBV9 and TRBJ2-7, with 7 bases in between that match TRBD2. Sequenced sample: peripheral blood. The DNA reads TGTGCCAGCAGCGCCACCGCGGGAGTAGGCTACGAGCAGTACTTC. Its coded protein is CASSATAGVGYEQYF.